These T cell receptor beta chains were read from a single sample in a study of shared clonotypes between healthy human individuals. Sequencing was performed with immunoSEQ multiplex PCR; in TCRdb, only in-frame clones are kept and a portion is missing. The sample has around 2,000,000 clones; about 95% are singletons. Sequencing was carried out using naive CD8+ T cells sorted from blood. The receptors here all came from a man between 18 and 35 years old in good health. The CDR3 runs from the conserved cysteine through the conserved F or W.

>TRBV4-1
CASSPTSGRAYEQYF
>TRBV28
CASTLGGPYDTQYF
>TRBV5-1
CASAPEDIDTGELFF
>TRBV6-4
CASSGGTGRAGGPSYEQYF
>TRBV27
CASSAAYEQYF
>TRBV10-2
CASSVEGMYTEAFF
>TRBV25-1
CASSEKGGPPLHF
>TRBV9
CASSVDQSGANVLTF
>TRBV5-1
CASSLSSGSSYEQYF
>TRBV10-3
CAIGQGQMNYGYTF
>TRBV19
CASSIGSSEQYF
>TRBV29-1
CSVLNAGTVTYEQYF
>TRBV6-5
CASNPIEGPSEFF
>TRBV6-5
CASRRTSGLQETQYF
>TRBV19
CASLESGIASGANVLTF
>TRBV29-1
CSVAGGDRTEAFF
>TRBV28
CASSLNRGVGEKLFF
>TRBV5-6
CASSSLTGNQPQHF
>TRBV27
CASSVTGGNQPQHF
>TRBV7-9
CASSLAQGAPYEQYF
>TRBV4-1
CASSRSTSSFDEQYF
>TRBV15
CATSRYRYNEQFF
>TRBV6-5
CASSYSAGEYTGELFF
>TRBV7-8
CASSLVGRGSEQYF
>TRBV2
CASSPGPPRSNSPLHF
>TRBV7-6
CASSSGLADTYEQYF
>TRBV5-4
CASSLEDRESTDTQYF
>TRBV19
CASSMGALQKTQYF
>TRBV7-9
CASSLGVVPSTYGYTF
>TRBV9
CASSAPLEETQYF
>TRBV5-6
CASSPGGLADTDTQYF
>TRBV19
CASSILLNPGSPLHF
>TRBV25-1
CASSDRDRVSNEQFF
>TRBV7-9
CASRVGGSTDTQYF
>TRBV13
CASSTAGGMLSYEQYF
>TRBV5-6
CANSRRPQLWETQYF
>TRBV5-6
CASSQGLTEAFF
>TRBV7-6
CASSLGTGRTEAFF
>TRBV2
CASRREGLRYEQYF
>TRBV27
CASSLSGGYNEQFF
>TRBV2
CASSEAVGGTEAFF
>TRBV9
CASSVDLGSYGYTF
>TRBV7-8
CASSHPPVTSGVQETQYF